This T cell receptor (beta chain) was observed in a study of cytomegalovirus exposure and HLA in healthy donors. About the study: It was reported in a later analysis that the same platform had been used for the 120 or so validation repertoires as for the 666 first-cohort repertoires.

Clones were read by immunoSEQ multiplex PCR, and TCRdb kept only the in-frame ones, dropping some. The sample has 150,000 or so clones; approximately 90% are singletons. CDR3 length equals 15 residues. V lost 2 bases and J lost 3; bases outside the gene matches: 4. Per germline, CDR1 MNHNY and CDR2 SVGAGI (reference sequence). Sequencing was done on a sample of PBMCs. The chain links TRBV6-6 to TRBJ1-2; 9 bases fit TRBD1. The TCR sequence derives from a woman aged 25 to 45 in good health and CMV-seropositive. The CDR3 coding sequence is TGTGCCAGCAGTTACCACAGGGGGCTGGACTATGGCTACACCTTC. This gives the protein CASSYHRGLDYGYTF.